This T cell receptor beta chain was obtained from a study of T-cell memory formation after mild COVID-19. The wider study: TCR clustering was largely donor specific. Study-wide findings and caveats: Of the contracting clones, CD4+ ones lay mainly in CM and EM, and CD8+ ones in EMRA. There was a balanced CD4/CD8 profile in clones contracting day 15 to 85, and later expanders leaned CD4+. Researchers could not confirm that second-wave clones peaking on day 37 targeted SARS-CoV-2.

TCRdb reprocessed the 5' RACE reads via MiXCR and lists one record per CDR3 protein. The sample carries over 400,000 distinct CDR3 sequences, about a quarter recorded once. Germline V CDR1 and CDR2: SGHAT, FQNNGV. This CDR3 is 12 amino acids long. As for this clonotype: What it binds is not known. The junction departs from the called germline gene at one end, perhaps through a read error.

The specimen sequenced was PBMCs or a T cell subset sorted from them (not recorded which). The TCR originated in an adult woman who had mild COVID-19 (a few samples of this study predate the infection). Cell type and time point are not known. V and J are TRBV11-2 and TRBJ2-7; D possibly matches TRBD1 or TRBD2 (5 bases each). In DNA form, the CDR3 reads TGTGCCAGCAGCCAATCCGGGACCTCCGGGCACTTC. Encoded protein: CASSQSGTSGHF.